These 17 T cell receptor beta chains were sequenced from one sample in a study of T cell responses to AZD1222 COVID-19 vaccine. Data came from immunoSEQ multiplex PCR; TCRdb stores just in-frame clones and leaves some out. Of approximately 110,000 clones listed, roughly 82% are singletons. The sequencing used peripheral blood, collected on day 0 of AZD1222 vaccination. The receptors were gathered from an adult in good health.

This clone was detected a few times. The chain has TRBV12-3 or TRBV12-4 and TRBJ2-6; no clear D. This CDR3 has 13 residues. Trimming left V 6 bases short and J 3 bases short, with 6 bases between. CDR3 sequence reads: CASRVDGANVLTF. CDR3 in DNA: TGTGCCAGCAGAGTGGATGGGGCCAACGTCCTGACTTTC.

The V and J genes are TRBV19 and TRBJ1-5; D is unresolved. The CDR3 has 17 amino acids. Trimming took off 6 bases at V and 2 bases at J, with 20 bases between the two ends. Germline values: CDR1 LNHDA, CDR2 SQIVND (reference sequence). The CDR3 DNA follows: TGTGCCAGTAGCCCCCAACGTCGGGGAGGACGCAATCAGCCCCAGCATTTT. It codes for CASSPQRRGGRNQPQHF. The whole variable domain, remainder taken from reference TRBV19 and TRBJ1-5, is DGGITQSPKYLFRKEGQNVTLSCEQNLNHDAMYWYRQDPGQGLRLIYYSQIVNDFQKGDIAEGYSVSREKKESFPLTVTSAQKNPTAFYLCASSPQRRGGRNQPQHFGDGTRLSIL.

The CDR3 nucleotides are TGTGCCAGCAGCTCGACGACATGGACAGGGGGCTACGAGCAGTACTTC. It codes for CASSSTTWTGGYEQYF. The rearrangement joins TRBV7-9 to TRBJ2-7, with 10 bases matching TRBD1. The CDR3 has 16 residues. With 4 bases clipped from V and 3 bases from J, the junction kept 9 bases outside the gene matches. The germline V gene has CDR1 SEHNR and CDR2 FQNEAQ (reference sequence).

The sample holds many counts of this clone. The chain joins TRBV5-6 to TRBJ2-3; 11 bases match TRBD2. This CDR3 is 19 amino acids long. Germline assignment: CDR1 SGHDT and CDR2 YYEEEE. V lost 4 bases, J lost 1 base, and 14 bases stayed unmatched. CDR3 nucleotide sequence: TGTGCCAGCAGCCCGGGACTAGCGGAGATCTTTTGGGGCACAGATACGCAGTATTTT. Protein: CASSPGLAEIFWGTDTQYF.

This clone has just a few counts. V is TRBV16 and J is TRBJ2-7; weak D call: TRBD1 (6 bases). Germline V gene data show CDR1 as KGHSY and CDR2 as FQNENV. The CDR3 covers 14 residues. V gave up 2 bases and J gave up 5 bases, with 13 bases separating them. Here the CDR3 reads CASSQQIQGDEQYF. Here the CDR3 DNA reads TGTGCCAGCAGCCAACAAATACAGGGAGACGAGCAGTACTTC. Full variable domain (remainder filled in from reference TRBV16 and TRBJ2-7): GEEVAQTPKHLVRGEGQKAKLYCAPIKGHSYVFWYQQVLKNEFKFLISFQNENVFDETGMPKERFSAKCLPNSPCSLEIQATKLEDSAVYFCASSQQIQGDEQYFGPGTRLTVT.

This clone was recorded many times. The chain's CDR3 is CASSRSAGAADTQYF. CDR3 nucleotide sequence: TGTGCCAGCTCACGGTCGGCAGGGGCTGCAGATACGCAGTATTTT. The V gene is TRBV18, the J gene TRBJ2-3, with D perhaps matching TRBD1 (6 bases). Germline V gene lookup returns CDR1 KGHSH and CDR2 LQKENI. The CDR3 runs 15 residues. Trimming left V 4 bases short and J 4 bases short, with 15 bases between.

This clone was counted a single time. The V and J genes are TRBV3-1 (or the pseudogene TRBV3-2) and TRBJ2-7; the D call may be TRBD1 or TRBD2 (5 bases each). The CDR3 has 17 residues. Between the trimmed V and J ends, which lost 3 bases and 0 bases, there was a span of 18 bases. Per the germline V gene, CDR1 is LGHDT and CDR2 is YNNKEL (reference sequence). CDR3 nucleotides: TGTGCCAGCAGCCACAATTATGGGGCAGGGACCTCCTACGAGCAGTACTTC. Translating it yields CASSHNYGAGTSYEQYF.

The rearrangement joins TRBV2 to TRBJ1-1, with D unclear. Germline V CDR1 and CDR2: SNHLY, FYNNEI. V gave up 1 base and J gave up 5 bases, with 5 bases separating them. The CDR3 spans 12 residues. Here the CDR3 reads CASSEDGTEAFF. DNA of the CDR3: TGTGCCAGCAGTGAAGACGGGACTGAAGCTTTCTTT.

The V gene is TRBV6-2 or TRBV6-3, the J gene TRBJ1-1; 7 positions match TRBD1. The ends lost 6 bases at V and 7 bases at J; junction bases unmatched: 11. The CDR3 length is 14 residues. CDR1 is MNHEY and CDR2 is SVGEGT in the germline V gene. The DNA of the CDR3 is TGTGCCAGCAGCCCTCAGGGGGTAGTGGTTGAAGCTTTCTTT. It specifies CASSPQGVVVEAFF.

J is TRBJ1-5 and V is TRBV19; D ambiguous. Germline lookup yields CDR1 LNHDA and CDR2 SQIVND (reference sequence). The CDR3 extends over 16 amino acids. V shed 3 bases and J shed 0 bases, with 12 bases lying between them. The CDR3 region has the DNA TGTGCCAGTAGTATTTCAGTAGGACCTAGCAATCAGCCCCAGCATTTT. This translates into CASSISVGPSNQPQHF. The complete variable domain, with remaining parts taken from reference TRBV19 and TRBJ1-5, reads DGGITQSPKYLFRKEGQNVTLSCEQNLNHDAMYWYRQDPGQGLRLIYYSQIVNDFQKGDIAEGYSVSREKKESFPLTVTSAQKNPTAFYLCASSISVGPSNQPQHFGDGTRLSIL.

The rearrangement joins TRBV21-1 to TRBJ1-3. TRBV21-1 is a pseudogene. The CDR3 contains 17 residues. CDR3 nucleotides: TGTGCCAGCAGCAAAAAGGGGTTCGAAACGGGAGGAAACACCATATATTTT. Encoded protein: CASSKKGFETGGNTIYF.

The chain uses TRBV2 and TRBJ1-3; no clear D gene. This CDR3 spans 15 amino acids. V was trimmed by 4 bases and J by 2 bases, leaving 12 bases between them. Germline V gene data show CDR1 as SNHLY and CDR2 as FYNNEI. This chain's CDR3 is CASSVLVSPGNTIYF. CDR3 nucleotides: TGTGCCAGCAGTGTTCTTGTCAGCCCTGGAAACACCATATATTTT.

This chain connects TRBV7-9 to TRBJ1-4; D gene uncertain. V was trimmed by 0 bases and J by 7 bases, leaving 6 bases between them. Germline V CDR1 and CDR2: SEHNR, FQNEAQ (reference sequence). The length of the CDR3 is 13 residues. The CDR3 region has the DNA TGTGCCAGCAGCTTAGCAGGGAGTGAAAAACTGTTTTTT. Translating gives CASSLAGSEKLFF. Full variable domain (rest looked up from reference TRBV7-9 and TRBJ1-4): DTGVSQNPRHKITKRGQNVTFRCDPISEHNRLYWYRQTLGQGPEFLTYFQNEAQLEKSRLLSDRFSAERPKGSFSTLEIQRTEQGDSAMYLCASSLAGSEKLFFGSGTQLSVL.

The chain combines TRBV13 with TRBJ1-1, with TRBD1 as a possible D gene (6 bases). The V and J ends lost 0 bases and 1 base respectively, with 9 bases between them. This CDR3 has 15 amino acids. CDR1 is PRHDT and CDR2 is FYEKMQ in the germline V gene (reference sequence). DNA for the CDR3: TGTGCCAGCAGCTTAGGGGACAGCGGGAACACTGAAGCTTTCTTT. Amino acid sequence: CASSLGDSGNTEAFF.

The chain couples TRBV20-1 to TRBJ1-6; D not resolved. Germline V lookup: CDR1 DFQATT, CDR2 SNEGSKA (reference sequence). The CDR3 is 15 amino acids. The germline V and J ends were trimmed by 3 bases and 7 bases, with 16 bases remaining between them. CDR3 sequence (DNA): TGCAGTGCTAGTCTAACCGGGAGAGAAAATTCACCCCTCCACTTT. This gives the protein CSASLTGRENSPLHF.

This clone was detected only a few times. The chain is built from TRBV7-9 and TRBJ1-5; 8 nucleotides align to TRBD1. This CDR3 has 17 residues. V shed 1 base and J 3 bases; nucleotides not matched to a gene: 8. Germline CDR1 and CDR2: SEHNR and FQNEAQ (reference sequence). CDR3 sequence (DNA): TGTGCCAGCAGCTTAGGAGGGTGGGGACAGGACAATCAGCCCCAGCATTTT. It codes for CASSLGGWGQDNQPQHF.

In this sample, this clone turned up many times. V usage is TRBV6-2 or TRBV6-3 and J usage is TRBJ2-1; 7 positions agree with TRBD2. This CDR3 spans 14 amino acids. Trimming took 2 bases from V and 8 from J; bases not matched to a gene: 6. Germline assignment: CDR1 MNHEY and CDR2 SVGEGT. The DNA for the CDR3 is TGTGCCAGCAGTTACGGGCGGGGGAGCGATGAGCAGTTCTTC. Protein product: CASSYGRGSDEQFF.